The sequence of this TCR beta chain was determined in a study of T cells in Graves' hyperthyroidism and ophthalmopathy. Points from the study as a whole: Ophthalmopathy and stable hyperthyroidism were told apart by a 13 V-J model.

It was RNA transcripts that yielded the amplified TCR beta CDR3 regions. A first-round RT-PCR of the TCR CDR3 used the HTBI primer set. TCRdb reprocessed the multiplex PCR reads with MiXCR, giving one entry per CDR3 protein. This sample has around 280,000 distinct CDR3 sequences, with around 15% found just once. The table lists this clonotype with a few counts. Its antigen is undetermined. Absence of ophthalmopathy progression within 18 months defined stable Graves' hyperthyroidism. Thyroid ultrasound, orbital computed tomography, clinical symptoms, and serum thyroxine and TRAb underpinned diagnoses. The PBMCs were taken from 10 ml of fresh peripheral blood. The CDR3 totals 14 residues. Trimming shortened V by 5 bases and J by 9 bases, and 14 bases separated the two germline ends. CDR1 and CDR2 from the germline V gene are SGHAT and FQNNGV.

The chain combines TRBV11-2 with TRBJ1-6; no definite D call. The TCR was taken from a woman between 40 and 55 years old with Graves' hyperthyroidism. The sequencing input was blood. This chain's CDR3 is CASSIRWEGSPLHF. CDR3 nucleotides: TGTGCCAGCAGCATACGATGGGAAGGTTCACCCCTCCACTTT.